The source of this T cell receptor beta chain is a study of regulatory T cells in long-lasting Graves disease. With iRepertoire HTBI primers and Arm-PCR of CDR3 regions, TCR beta libraries were built. TCRdb re-analysed the multiplex PCR reads in MiXCR, keeping a single row per CDR3 protein. The data hold 550,000 to 700,000 distinct CDR3 sequences, with roughly a sixth observed a single time. Time point: newly diagnosed GD, antithyroid drugs for less than 3 months. RNA from PBMCs was the source of the TCR library. The CDR3 totals 15 residues. Per germline, CDR1 SGHVS and CDR2 FQNEAQ. Trimming left V 7 bases short and J 1 base short, with 16 bases between. Many counts were recorded for this clonotype. A further study also used this sample, focusing on T cells in Graves' hyperthyroidism and ophthalmopathy. As reported in that work: The TCR CDR3 first-round RT-PCR relied on the HTBI primer set.

This clonotype was obtained from a man between 18 and 29 years old with Graves disease. The rearrangement joins TRBV7-8 to TRBJ1-1; TRBD1 might be the D (6 bases). The source was peripheral blood mononuclear cells (PBMCs), collected at new diagnosis, from a patient treated with antithyroid drugs. Written as DNA, the CDR3 is TGTGCCAGCAATAATCGGGACACCCGGAACACTGAAGCTTTCTTT. It specifies CASNNRDTRNTEAFF.